This TCR beta chain was identified during a study of blood T cell repertoires in COVID-19. This clone was seen a few times. Living in 24 US areas, the participants were between roughly 18 and 95 years of age. The CDR3 sequence is 14 residues long. Sequencing was performed with immunoSEQ multiplex PCR; in TCRdb, only in-frame clones are kept and a portion is missing. The sample has some 160,000 clones; around 80% are singletons. The sequencing sample was made of PBMCs or T cells enriched from blood (not recorded which). The chain is built from TRBV1 and TRBJ1-2; the table assigns TRBD1, which was not confirmed against the DNA. TRBV1 has pseudogene status. This receptor was identified in a woman aged 60-75 years who had recovered from COVID-19. The CDR3 nucleotides read TGCACCAGCAGCCAAGCCCACAGGGTGGGTGGCTACACCTTC. Translating gives CTSSQAHRVGGYTF.